This passage covers 20 T cell receptor beta chains from one sample sequenced in a study of T-cell reconstitution after alpha-beta-depleted transplantation in children. Preparation of the TCRbeta library involved a method that used unique molecular identifiers. TCRdb processed the PCR reads anew with MiXCR; each CDR3 protein has one entry. The repertoire holds approximately 350,000 distinct CDR3 sequences, with 10% to 13% as singletons. Sequenced material: PBMCs from the stem cell graft donor, taken from the stem cell graft. The receptors were sampled from a human donor who donated a stem cell graft to a child with acute lymphoblastic leukemia.

This clonotype was seen more than once but under ten times. The rearrangement links TRBV7-9 to TRBJ2-7; D may match TRBD1 or TRBD2 (5 bases each). The CDR3 has 15 amino acids. The germline V gene has CDR1 SEHNR and CDR2 FQNEAQ (reference sequence). Trimming shortened V by 4 bases and J by 0 bases, and 13 bases separated the two germline ends. The CDR3 loop reads CASSSPRGASYEQYF. CDR3 DNA: TGTGCCAGCAGCTCCCCTAGGGGAGCCTCCTACGAGCAGTACTTC. Filled out from reference TRBV7-9 and TRBJ2-7, the complete variable domain reads DTGVSQNPRHKITKRGQNVTFRCDPISEHNRLYWYRQTLGQGPEFLTYFQNEAQLEKSRLLSDRFSAERPKGSFSTLEIQRTEQGDSAMYLCASSSPRGASYEQYFGPGTRLTVT.

The chain links TRBV27 to TRBJ2-5; D is possibly TRBD1 or TRBD2 (5 bases each). CDR3 length: 13 residues. Trimming pared 6 bases from V and 4 bases from J, leaving 12 bases between. Germline lookup yields CDR1 MNHEY and CDR2 SMNVEV (reference sequence). This chain's CDR3 is CASRPGQGETQYF. CDR3 nucleotides: TGTGCCAGCAGGCCGGGGCAGGGAGAGACCCAGTACTTC.

The J gene is TRBJ2-7, the V gene TRBV7-9; TRBD2 agrees at 8 bases. Germline trimming cut 4 bases from V and 1 base from J; bases unmatched to any gene: 12. The V gene's germline CDR1 is SEHNR and CDR2 FQNEAQ (reference sequence). The CDR3 totals 17 residues. Here the CDR3 reads CASSSPFRTSGSYEQYF. The CDR3 DNA is TGTGCCAGCAGCTCCCCCTTTAGAACTAGCGGATCCTACGAGCAGTACTTC.

The chain links TRBV7-9 to TRBJ1-1; D call uncertain. The CDR3 sequence is 14 residues long. Trimming shortened V by 3 bases and J by 3 bases, and 11 bases separated the two germline ends. Per germline, CDR1 SEHNR and CDR2 FQNEAQ (reference sequence). CDR3 coding DNA: TGTGCCAGCAGCTTCAACAGATGGGACACTGAAGCTTTCTTT. Translating it yields CASSFNRWDTEAFF.

The chain uses TRBV20-1 and TRBJ2-3, with 7 bases fitting TRBD1. The CDR3 extends over 13 amino acids. V shed 3 bases and J 5 bases; nucleotides not matched to a gene: 5. Germline assignment: CDR1 DFQATT and CDR2 SNEGSKA (reference sequence). The CDR3, as DNA: TGCAGTGCTAGCGGTCAGGGGGAAGATACGCAGTATTTT. Its protein is CSASGQGEDTQYF.

This clonotype has a handful of counts. The chain joins TRBV7-9 to TRBJ1-3; no clear D gene. The germline V gene encodes CDR1 SEHNR and CDR2 FQNEAQ (reference sequence). V lost 7 bases and J lost 4, with 17 bases in between. The CDR3 has 15 amino acids. CDR3 in amino acids: CASNGLLDQGNTIYF. The CDR3 bases are TGTGCCAGCAACGGACTGCTTGACCAGGGAAACACCATATATTTT.

The CDR3 DNA is TGCAGTGCTAGAGCAAGGCTCTTCGGGGTCAATGAGCAGTTCTTC. Protein product: CSARARLFGVNEQFF. The chain combines TRBV20-1 with TRBJ2-1, with D maybe TRBD2 (5 bases). CDR1 and CDR2 from the germline V gene are DFQATT and SNEGSKA (reference sequence). The CDR3 loop spans 15 amino acids. Deletions cut 1 base from V and 6 bases from J, with 16 bases between.

V is TRBV29-1 and J is TRBJ2-1; D remains unclear. Trimming stripped 6 bases from V and 9 bases from J, with 21 bases between. CDR3 length equals 14 residues. Germline-derived CDR1 and CDR2 are SQVTM and ANQGSEA. The CDR3 nucleotides are TGCAGCGTGGCACCACAGTCCTCTACAATTGAGCAGTTCTTC. The encoded protein is CSVAPQSSTIEQFF.

This clonotype showed up just a few times. The chain couples TRBV28 to TRBJ2-3, with D hard to call. The germline gives CDR1 MDHEN, CDR2 SYDVKM. V gave up 5 bases and J gave up 1 base, with 10 bases separating them. The CDR3 has 14 amino acids. The CDR3 nucleotides are TGTGCCAGCAGTCCCTTTTTAGGCACAGATACGCAGTATTTT. This sequence encodes CASSPFLGTDTQYF.

This clonotype was seen more than once but under ten times. The genes are TRBV12-3 or TRBV12-4 and TRBJ1-3; D gene unclear. V gave up 6 bases and J gave up 4 bases, with 7 bases separating them. This CDR3 contains 12 residues. CDR3 bases: TGTGCCAGCAGCGCGGACGGAAACACCATATATTTT. Protein product: CASSADGNTIYF.

The chain carries TRBV12-3 or TRBV12-4 and TRBJ2-1; D is unresolved. This CDR3 spans 12 amino acids. Trimming took 0 bases from V and 8 from J, leaving 5 bases between them. The DNA of the CDR3 is TGTGCCAGCAGTTTAGCGTACCATGAGCAGTTCTTC. Its protein product is CASSLAYHEQFF.

The chain has TRBV12-3 or TRBV12-4 and TRBJ2-7, with 10 nucleotides matching TRBD1. CDR3 length equals 16 residues. V was pared by 4 bases and J by 1 base, with 7 bases of the junction left unmatched. The CDR3, as DNA: TGTGCCAGCAGTTCCTCCGGGACAGGGGTTTCCTACGAGCAGTACTTC. Its protein is CASSSSGTGVSYEQYF.

This clonotype was counted between two and nine times. J is TRBJ2-3 and V is TRBV28; 9 nucleotides match TRBD2. The ends lost 1 base at V and 0 bases at J; junction bases unmatched: 14. The CDR3 has 20 amino acids. Germline CDR1 and CDR2: MDHEN and SYDVKM. CDR3 loop: CASSLFGSWTSAPSTDTQYF. CDR3 bases: TGTGCCAGCAGTTTATTTGGTAGTTGGACTAGCGCCCCGAGCACAGATACGCAGTATTTT. The whole variable domain, filled in from reference TRBV28 and TRBJ2-3, reads DVKVTQSSRYLVKRTGEKVFLECVQDMDHENMFWYRQDPGLGLRLIYFSYDVKMKEKGDIPEGYSVSREKKERFSLILESASTNQTSMYLCASSLFGSWTSAPSTDTQYFGPGTRLTVL.

This clonotype has ten or more counts. The gene calls are TRBV4-1 and TRBJ2-2; D is uncertain. V dropped 4 bases and J dropped 6 bases, with 15 bases sitting between them. In germline, CDR1 is MGHRA, CDR2 YSYEKL. This CDR3 is built from 15 residues. The CDR3 spells CASSPILRAPGELFF. The CDR3 nucleotides read TGCGCCAGCAGCCCCATATTACGCGCCCCCGGGGAGCTGTTTTTT.

The genes are TRBV28 and TRBJ2-7; 9 bases align to TRBD2. CDR3 size: 16 residues. Germline V lookup: CDR1 MDHEN, CDR2 SYDVKM. J lost 5 bases, V lost 6 bases, and 14 bases had no gene match. CDR3 DNA sequence: TGTGCCAGCAGCCCAGCTAGCGGGAAGAATTCTAACGAGCAGTACTTC. It codes for CASSPASGKNSNEQYF.

This clonotype was recorded a few times. The chain links TRBV6-5 to TRBJ2-5, with 9 positions matching TRBD2. From germline, CDR1 is MNHEY and CDR2 SVGAGI. V shed 2 bases and J 6 bases; nucleotides not matched to a gene: 7. The CDR3 has 15 amino acids. As DNA, the CDR3 is TGTGCCAGCAGTTACCCTAGCGGGGCGGGGAAGACCCAGTACTTC. Encoded protein: CASSYPSGAGKTQYF.

This clonotype was detected a few times. The rearrangement uses TRBV29-1 and TRBJ2-2, with no clear D. This CDR3 spans 12 amino acids. Germline values: CDR1 SQVTM, CDR2 ANQGSEA. Trimming stripped 5 bases from V and 0 bases from J, with 4 bases between. This CDR3 reads CSVLPNTGELFF. The CDR3 nucleotides read TGCAGCGTTCTTCCGAACACCGGGGAGCTGTTTTTT.

V and J are TRBV12-3 or TRBV12-4 and TRBJ1-5, with 7 bases aligning to TRBD1. There are 15 residues in the CDR3. Trimming at V came to 6 bases and at J to 6 bases, leaving 11 bases not matched to a gene. The CDR3 nucleotides read TGTGCCAGCAGCCGGGACAGCTATGGGGGTCAGCCCCAGCATTTT. The encoded protein is CASSRDSYGGQPQHF.

The J gene is TRBJ1-4, the V gene TRBV12-3 or TRBV12-4, with 11 bases lining up with TRBD1. V lost 4 bases and J lost 2; bases outside the gene matches: 9. CDR3 length: 18 residues. CDR3 nucleotide sequence: TGTGCCAGCAGTTCCGAGGACAGGGGGCACTTGACTAATGAAAAACTGTTTTTT. This codes for CASSSEDRGHLTNEKLFF.

This clonotype was seen more than once but under ten times. This chain connects TRBV11-1 to TRBJ2-4; D is uncertain. CDR3 size: 14 residues. Germline V CDR1 and CDR2: SGHAT, FQDESV (reference sequence). The V gene lost 5 bases and the J gene lost 8 bases, with 16 bases spanning the gap. CDR3 in DNA: TGTGCCAGCAGCAAAGCCACCGGAAAAGACATTCAGTACTTC. It codes for CASSKATGKDIQYF.